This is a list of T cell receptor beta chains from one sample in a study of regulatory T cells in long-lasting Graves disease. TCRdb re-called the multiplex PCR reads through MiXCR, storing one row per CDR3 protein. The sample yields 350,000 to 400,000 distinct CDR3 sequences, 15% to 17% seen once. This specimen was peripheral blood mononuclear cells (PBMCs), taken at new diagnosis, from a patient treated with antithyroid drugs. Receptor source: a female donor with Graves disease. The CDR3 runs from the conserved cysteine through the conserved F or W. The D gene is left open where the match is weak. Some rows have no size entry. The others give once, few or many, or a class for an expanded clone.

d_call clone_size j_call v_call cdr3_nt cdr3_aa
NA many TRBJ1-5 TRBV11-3 TGTGCCAGCACCAAAACCGAGGTTGCCGGCAATCAGCCCCAGCATTTT CASTKTEVAGNQPQHF
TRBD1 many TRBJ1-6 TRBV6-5 TGTGCCAGCAGTTACTTAACAGGGGGCCTTGATTCACCCCTCCACTTT CASSYLTGGLDSPLHF
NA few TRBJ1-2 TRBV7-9 TGTGCCAGCAGCCTGAGACAGGAACCTCGTGGCTACACCTTC CASSLRQEPRGYTF
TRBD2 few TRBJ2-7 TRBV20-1 TGCAGTGAAACGGGACTAGCGGGAAACGAGCAGTACTTC CSETGLAGNEQYF
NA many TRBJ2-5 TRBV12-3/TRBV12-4 TGTGCCAGCAGTTTGGGTGGGGCAGACCAAGAGACCCAGTACTTC CASSLGGADQETQYF
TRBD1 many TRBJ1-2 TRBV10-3 TGTGCCATCAGTGATATTGACAGGGCGTATGGCTACACCTTC CAISDIDRAYGYTF
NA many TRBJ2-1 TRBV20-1 TGCAGTGCTAGGATTTTAGAGGGGGGTTCATACAATGAGCAGTTCTTC CSARILEGGSYNEQFF
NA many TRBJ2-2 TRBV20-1 TGCAGTGCTAGAGATCGATCCGGGCCCGGGGAGCTGTTTTTT CSARDRSGPGELFF
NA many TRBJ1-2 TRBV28 TGTGCCAGCAGTTTACTCAGAGCTCACTATGGCTACACCTTC CASSLLRAHYGYTF
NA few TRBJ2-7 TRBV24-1 TGTGCCACCAGTGATGGCAGCACCTACGAGCAGTACTTC CATSDGSTYEQYF
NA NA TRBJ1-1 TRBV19 TGTGCCAGTAGTCCGGGACGAGGGGGGGCGACTGAAGCTTTCTTT CASSPGRGGATEAFF
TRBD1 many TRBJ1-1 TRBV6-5 TGTGCCAGCAGTTACGGGACAGGAGTGAACACTGAAGCTTTCTTT CASSYGTGVNTEAFF
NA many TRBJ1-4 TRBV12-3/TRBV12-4 TGTGCCAGCAGTGCTAATGAAAAACTGTTTTTT CASSANEKLFF
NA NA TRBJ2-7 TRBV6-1 TGTGCCAGCAGCCCCCTTATTCCGGGGCAGTACTTC CASSPLIPGQYF
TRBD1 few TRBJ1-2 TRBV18 TGTGCCAGCTCAACCGGGACAGGGTCAGGCTACACCTTC CASSTGTGSGYTF
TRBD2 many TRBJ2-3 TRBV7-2 TGTGCCAGCAGCTTAGTAGCGGGAGGGCAAGATACGCAGTATTTT CASSLVAGGQDTQYF
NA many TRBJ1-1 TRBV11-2 TGTGCCAGCAGGAGAGTGGTCACTGAAGCTTTCTTT CASRRVVTEAFF
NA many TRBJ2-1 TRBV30 TGTGCCTGGAGTGGGTGCGGAACATCCTACAATGAGCAGTTCTTC CAWSGCGTSYNEQFF
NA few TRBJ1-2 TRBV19 TGTGCCAGTAACCGGGGAGACTCCTATGGCTACACCTTC CASNRGDSYGYTF
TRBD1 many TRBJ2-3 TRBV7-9 TGTGCCAGCAGCTCGGACAGGGGGAACACAGATACGCAGTATTTT CASSSDRGNTDTQYF
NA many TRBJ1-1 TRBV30 TGTGCCTGGAGTGTACACTTGAACACTGAAGCTTTCTTT CAWSVHLNTEAFF
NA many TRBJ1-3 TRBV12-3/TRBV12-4 TGTGCCAGCAGTTCCCTGGGCAGGGTCGGGAACACCATATATTTT CASSSLGRVGNTIYF
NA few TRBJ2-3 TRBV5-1 TGCGCCAGCAGTTATCGACAGCCCCACACAGATACGCAGTATTTT CASSYRQPHTDTQYF
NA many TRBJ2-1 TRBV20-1 TGCAGTGCTAGTGGGCAGGGCCTCCCCTACAATGAGCAGTTCTTC CSASGQGLPYNEQFF
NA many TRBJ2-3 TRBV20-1 TGCAGTGCTAGAGTGGGATCAGATACGCAGTATTTT CSARVGSDTQYF
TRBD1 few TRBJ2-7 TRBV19 TGTGCCAGTAGTATAATGGTGGGACAGGGCACCTACGAGCAGTACTTC CASSIMVGQGTYEQYF
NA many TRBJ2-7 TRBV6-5 TGTGCCAGCAGTTACTCCCCGGACAGTCACTCCTACGAGCAGTACTTC CASSYSPDSHSYEQYF
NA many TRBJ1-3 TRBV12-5 TGTGCTAGTGGTTTGAGTGTCGGCGGGGGAAACACCATATATTTT CASGLSVGGGNTIYF
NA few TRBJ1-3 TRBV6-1 TGTGCCAGCAGGTCTTTCTTCGGCGGAAGGGGCGCCGGAAACACCATATATTTT CASRSFFGGRGAGNTIYF
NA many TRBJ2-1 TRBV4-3 TGCGCCAGCAGCCGCAGGGGTTCCTACAATGAGCAGTTCTTC CASSRRGSYNEQFF
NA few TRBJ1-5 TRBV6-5 TGTGCCGGCAGTTCAGGGGAAGGCAATCAGCCCCAGCATTTT CAGSSGEGNQPQHF
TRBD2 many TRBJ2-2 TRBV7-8 TGTGCCAGCAGCTTAGGGCCAGGGGCGCGGGAGGGCCCCCGTACGCCCGGGGAGCTGTTTTTT CASSLGPGAREGPRTPGELFF
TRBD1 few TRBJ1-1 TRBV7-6 TGTGCCAGCAGCAGACAGGGGTCTAGCACTGAAGCTTTCTTT CASSRQGSSTEAFF
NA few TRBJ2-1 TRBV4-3 TGCGCCAGCAGCCAAGATTTCCCCGGCAGGGGAGGGATCGATGAGCAGTTCTTC CASSQDFPGRGGIDEQFF
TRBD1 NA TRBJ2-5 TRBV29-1 TGCAGCGTTGAAGGTGGGCAGGGGGCTGAGACCCAGTACTTC CSVEGGQGAETQYF
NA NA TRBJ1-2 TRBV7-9 TGTGCCAGCAGCCATACAGACTCAGACTATGGCTACACCTTC CASSHTDSDYGYTF
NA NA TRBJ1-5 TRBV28 TGTGCCAGCAGCTTTACAGGGATCAATCAGCCCCAGCATTTT CASSFTGINQPQHF
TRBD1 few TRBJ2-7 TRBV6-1 TGTGCCAGCAGTCCGATGGGCAGGGGGCCAACCTACGAGCAGTACTTC CASSPMGRGPTYEQYF
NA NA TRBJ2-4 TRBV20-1 TGCAGTGCTGCAGACAGGACTCAAGCCAAAAACATTCAGTACTTC CSAADRTQAKNIQYF
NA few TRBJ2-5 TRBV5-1 TGCGCCAGCAGAGAAGGGGAAGAGACCCAGTACTTC CASREGEETQYF
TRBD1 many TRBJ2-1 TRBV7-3 TGTGCCAGCAGCGGTACGCTTGGACAGGGCAATGAGCAGTTCTTC CASSGTLGQGNEQFF
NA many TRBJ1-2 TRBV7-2 TGTGCCAGCAGCTTAGACAGGGTCCCCAGGTATGGCTACACCTTC CASSLDRVPRYGYTF
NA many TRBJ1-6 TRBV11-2 TGTGCCAGCAGCTTAGGGGCAGGCTCCTATAATTCACCCCTCCACTTT CASSLGAGSYNSPLHF
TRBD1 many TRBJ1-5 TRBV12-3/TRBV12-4 TGTGCCAGCAGCCCGGGACAGAATCAGCCCCAGCATTTT CASSPGQNQPQHF
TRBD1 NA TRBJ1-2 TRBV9 TGTGCCAGCAGCGTAGTGGAAGGGGGCGGGAGCTATGGCTACACCTTC CASSVVEGGGSYGYTF
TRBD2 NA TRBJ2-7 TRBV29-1 TGCAGCGTTGAAGATCTGGGGCTAGCGGGAGGATCCCCCGGGCAGTACTTC CSVEDLGLAGGSPGQYF
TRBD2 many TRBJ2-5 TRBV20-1 TGCAGTGCTAGTAGGCGGGGGGGAGAGACCCAGTACTTC CSASRRGGETQYF
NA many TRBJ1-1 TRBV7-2 TGTGCCAGCAGCTTAGCGTCGGTGAACACTGAAGCTTTCTTT CASSLASVNTEAFF
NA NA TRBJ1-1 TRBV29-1 TGCAGCGTTGAAGTAGTGAACACTGAAGCTTTCTTT CSVEVVNTEAFF